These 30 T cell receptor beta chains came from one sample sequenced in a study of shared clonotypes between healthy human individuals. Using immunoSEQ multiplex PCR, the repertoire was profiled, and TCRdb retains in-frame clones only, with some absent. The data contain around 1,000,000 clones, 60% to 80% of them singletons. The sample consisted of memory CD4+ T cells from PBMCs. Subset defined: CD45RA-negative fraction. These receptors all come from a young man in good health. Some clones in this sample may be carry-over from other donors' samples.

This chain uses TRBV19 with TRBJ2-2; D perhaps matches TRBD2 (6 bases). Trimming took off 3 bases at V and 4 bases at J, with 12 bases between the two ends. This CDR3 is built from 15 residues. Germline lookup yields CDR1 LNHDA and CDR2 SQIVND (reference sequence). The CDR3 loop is CASSIPGLSTGELFF. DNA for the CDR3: TGTGCCAGTAGTATCCCGGGACTGAGCACCGGGGAGCTGTTTTTT.

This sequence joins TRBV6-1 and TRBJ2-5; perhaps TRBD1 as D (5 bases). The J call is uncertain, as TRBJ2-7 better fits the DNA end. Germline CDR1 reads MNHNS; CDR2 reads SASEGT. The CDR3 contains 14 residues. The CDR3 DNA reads TGTGCCAGCCGAGGTTCCAGGGTTCCCTACGAGCAGTACTTC. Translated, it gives CASRGSRVPYEQYF.

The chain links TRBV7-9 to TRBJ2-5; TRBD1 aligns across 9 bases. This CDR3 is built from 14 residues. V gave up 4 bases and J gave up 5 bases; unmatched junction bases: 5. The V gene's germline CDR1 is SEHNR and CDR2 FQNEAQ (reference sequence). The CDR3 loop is CASSSITGGETQYF. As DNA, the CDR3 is TGTGCCAGCAGCTCCATCACAGGGGGCGAGACCCAGTACTTC.

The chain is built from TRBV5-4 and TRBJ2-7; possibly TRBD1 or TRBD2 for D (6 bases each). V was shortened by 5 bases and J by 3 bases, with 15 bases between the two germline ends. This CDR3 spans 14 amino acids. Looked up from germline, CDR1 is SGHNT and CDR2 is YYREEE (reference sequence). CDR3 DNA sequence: TGTGCCAGCAGAGGGGGGTGGAGAGGCTACGAGCAGTACTTC. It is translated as CASRGGWRGYEQYF.

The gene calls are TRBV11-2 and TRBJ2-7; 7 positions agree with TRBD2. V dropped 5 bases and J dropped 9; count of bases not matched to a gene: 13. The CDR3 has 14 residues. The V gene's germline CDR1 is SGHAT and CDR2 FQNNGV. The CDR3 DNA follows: TGTGCCAGCAGCCCCGGACTAGAATTTAGTCGGCAGTACTTC. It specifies CASSPGLEFSRQYF.

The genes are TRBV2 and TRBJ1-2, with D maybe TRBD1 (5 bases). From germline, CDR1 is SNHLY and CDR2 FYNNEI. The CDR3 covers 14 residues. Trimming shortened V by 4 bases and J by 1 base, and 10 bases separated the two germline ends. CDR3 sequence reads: CASSGGTGNYGYTF. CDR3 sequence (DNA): TGTGCCAGCAGTGGAGGGACGGGTAACTATGGCTACACCTTC.

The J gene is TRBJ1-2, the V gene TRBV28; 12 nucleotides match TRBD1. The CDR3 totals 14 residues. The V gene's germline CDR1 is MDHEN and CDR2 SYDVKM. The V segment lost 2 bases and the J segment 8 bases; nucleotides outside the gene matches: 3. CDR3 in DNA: TGTGCCAGCAGTTTACAGGGGACAGGGGGCGGCTACACCTTC. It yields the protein CASSLQGTGGGYTF.

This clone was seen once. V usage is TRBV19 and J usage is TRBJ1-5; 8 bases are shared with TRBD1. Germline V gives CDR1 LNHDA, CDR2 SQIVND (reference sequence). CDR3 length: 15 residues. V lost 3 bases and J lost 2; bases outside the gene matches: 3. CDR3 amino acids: CASSMMGQGNQPQHF. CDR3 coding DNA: TGTGCCAGTAGTATGATGGGACAGGGCAATCAGCCCCAGCATTTT.

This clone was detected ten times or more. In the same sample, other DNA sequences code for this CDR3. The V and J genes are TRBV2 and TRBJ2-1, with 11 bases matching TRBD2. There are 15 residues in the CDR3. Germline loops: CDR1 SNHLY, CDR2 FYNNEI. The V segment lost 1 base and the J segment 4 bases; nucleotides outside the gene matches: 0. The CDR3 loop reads CASSEGLAGYNEQFF. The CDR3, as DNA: TGTGCCAGCAGTGAAGGACTAGCGGGGTACAATGAGCAGTTCTTC. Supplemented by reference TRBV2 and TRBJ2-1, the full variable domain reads EPEVTQTPSHQVTQMGQEVILRCVPISNHLYFYWYRQILGQKVEFLVSFYNNEISEKSEIFDDQFSVERPDGSNFTLKIRSTKLEDSAMYFCASSEGLAGYNEQFFGPGTRLTVL.

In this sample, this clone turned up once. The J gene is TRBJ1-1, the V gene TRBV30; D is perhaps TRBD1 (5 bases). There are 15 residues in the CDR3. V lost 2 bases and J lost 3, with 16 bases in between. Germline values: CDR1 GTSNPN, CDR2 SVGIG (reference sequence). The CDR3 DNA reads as TGTGCCTGGAGTCGAGTCGACTGGGGGGACACTGAAGCTTTCTTT. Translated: CAWSRVDWGDTEAFF.

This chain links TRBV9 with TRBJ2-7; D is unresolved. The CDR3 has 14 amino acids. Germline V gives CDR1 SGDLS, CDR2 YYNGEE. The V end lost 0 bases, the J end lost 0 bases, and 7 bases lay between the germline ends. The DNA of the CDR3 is TGTGCCAGCAGCGTAGATGTCAGCTCCTACGAGCAGTACTTC. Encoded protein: CASSVDVSSYEQYF.

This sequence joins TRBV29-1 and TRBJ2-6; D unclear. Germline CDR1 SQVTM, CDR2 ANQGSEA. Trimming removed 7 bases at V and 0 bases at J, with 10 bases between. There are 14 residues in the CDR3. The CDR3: CSALGGSGANVLTF. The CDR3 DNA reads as TGCAGCGCCCTAGGTGGCTCTGGGGCCAACGTCCTGACTTTC.

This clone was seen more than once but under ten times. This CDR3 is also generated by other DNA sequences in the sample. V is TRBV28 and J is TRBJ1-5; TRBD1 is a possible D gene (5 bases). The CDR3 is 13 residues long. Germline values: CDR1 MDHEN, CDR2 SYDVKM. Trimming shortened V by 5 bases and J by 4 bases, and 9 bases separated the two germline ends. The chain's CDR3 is CASSLQVNQPQHF. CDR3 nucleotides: TGTGCCAGCAGTCTACAGGTTAATCAGCCCCAGCATTTT.

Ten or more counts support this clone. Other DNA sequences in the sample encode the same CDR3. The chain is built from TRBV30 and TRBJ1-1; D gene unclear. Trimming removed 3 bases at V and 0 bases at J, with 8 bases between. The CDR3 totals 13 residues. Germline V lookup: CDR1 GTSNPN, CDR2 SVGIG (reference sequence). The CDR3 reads CAWSAMMNTEAFF. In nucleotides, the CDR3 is TGTGCCTGGAGCGCTATGATGAACACTGAAGCTTTCTTT.

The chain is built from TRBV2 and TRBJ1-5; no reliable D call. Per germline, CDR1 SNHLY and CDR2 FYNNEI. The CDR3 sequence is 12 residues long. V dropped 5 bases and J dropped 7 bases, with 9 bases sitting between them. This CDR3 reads CASSLQRQPQHF. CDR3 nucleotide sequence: TGTGCCAGCAGTCTACAGCGGCAGCCCCAGCATTTT.

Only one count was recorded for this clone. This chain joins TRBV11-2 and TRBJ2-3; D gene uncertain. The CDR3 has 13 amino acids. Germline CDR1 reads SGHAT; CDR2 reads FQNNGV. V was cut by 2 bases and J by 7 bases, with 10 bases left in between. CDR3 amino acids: CASSLSSTNTQYF. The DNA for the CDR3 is TGTGCCAGCAGCTTAAGTAGTACAAATACGCAGTATTTT. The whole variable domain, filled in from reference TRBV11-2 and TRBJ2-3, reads EAGVAQSPRYKIIEKRQSVAFWCNPISGHATLYWYQQILGQGPKLLIQFQNNGVVDDSQLPKDRFSAERLKGVDSTLKIQPAKLEDSAVYLCASSLSSTNTQYFGPGTRLTVL.

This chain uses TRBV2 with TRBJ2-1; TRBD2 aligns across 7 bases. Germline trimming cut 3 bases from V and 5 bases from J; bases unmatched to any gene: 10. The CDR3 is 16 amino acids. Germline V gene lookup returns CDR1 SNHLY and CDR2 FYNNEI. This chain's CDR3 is CASSELGTTADNEQFF. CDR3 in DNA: TGTGCCAGCAGTGAGTTAGGGACTACAGCCGACAATGAGCAGTTCTTC.

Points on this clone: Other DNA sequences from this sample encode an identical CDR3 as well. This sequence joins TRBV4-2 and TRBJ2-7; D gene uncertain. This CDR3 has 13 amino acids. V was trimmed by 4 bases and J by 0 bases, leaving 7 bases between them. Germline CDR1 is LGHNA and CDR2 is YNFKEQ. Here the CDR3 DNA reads TGTGCCAGCAGCCCCGGGTCCTCCTACGAGCAGTACTTC. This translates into CASSPGSSYEQYF.

CDR3 sequence (DNA): TGTGCCAGCAGTGAAGGGGGACAGGGAGAGACCCAGTACTTC. Protein product: CASSEGGQGETQYF. The rearrangement joins TRBV6-1 to TRBJ2-5; 9 nucleotides match TRBD1. After removal of 1 base from V and 4 bases from J, the junction contained 1 base not matched to a gene. Germline CDR1 reads MNHNS; CDR2 reads SASEGT. The CDR3 contains 14 residues.

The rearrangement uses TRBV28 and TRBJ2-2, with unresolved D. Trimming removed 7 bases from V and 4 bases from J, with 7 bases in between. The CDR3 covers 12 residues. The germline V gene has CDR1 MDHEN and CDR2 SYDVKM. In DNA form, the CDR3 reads TGTGCCAGCAAGGTTTCCACCGGGGAGCTGTTTTTT. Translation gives CASKVSTGELFF.

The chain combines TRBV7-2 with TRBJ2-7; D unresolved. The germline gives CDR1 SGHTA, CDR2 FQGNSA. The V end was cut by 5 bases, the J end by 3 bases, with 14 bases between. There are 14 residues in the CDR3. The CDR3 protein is CASSPFSTSYEQYF. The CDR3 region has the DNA TGTGCCAGCAGCCCATTCTCGACGAGCTACGAGCAGTACTTC.

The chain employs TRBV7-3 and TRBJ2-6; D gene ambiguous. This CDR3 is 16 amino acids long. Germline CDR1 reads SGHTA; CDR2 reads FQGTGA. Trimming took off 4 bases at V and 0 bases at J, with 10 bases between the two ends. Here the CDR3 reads CASSYPGHSGANVLTF. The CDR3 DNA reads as TGTGCCAGCAGCTACCCAGGCCACTCTGGGGCCAACGTCCTGACTTTC.

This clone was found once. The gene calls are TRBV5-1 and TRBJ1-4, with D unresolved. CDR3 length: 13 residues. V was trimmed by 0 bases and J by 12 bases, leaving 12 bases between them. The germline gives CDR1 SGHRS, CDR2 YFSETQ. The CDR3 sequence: CASSLVLASELFF. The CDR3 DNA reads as TGCGCCAGCAGCTTGGTACTTGCGTCGGAACTGTTTTTT.

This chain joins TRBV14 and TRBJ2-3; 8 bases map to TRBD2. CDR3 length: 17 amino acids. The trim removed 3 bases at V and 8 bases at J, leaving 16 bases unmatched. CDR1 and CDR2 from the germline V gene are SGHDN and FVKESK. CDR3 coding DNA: TGTGCCAGCAGCCACGCAGCCACACTAGCGGCCAAGGGTACGCAGTATTTT. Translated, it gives CASSHAATLAAKGTQYF.

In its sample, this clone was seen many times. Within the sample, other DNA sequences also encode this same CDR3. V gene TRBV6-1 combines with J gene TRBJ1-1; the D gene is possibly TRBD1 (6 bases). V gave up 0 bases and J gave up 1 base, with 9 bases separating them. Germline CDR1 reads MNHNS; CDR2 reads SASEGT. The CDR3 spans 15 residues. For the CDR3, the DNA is TGTGCCAGCAGTGAAGCGGGGACAACGAACACTGAAGCTTTCTTT. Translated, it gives CASSEAGTTNTEAFF.

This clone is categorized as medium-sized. CDR3 sequence: CAPSNQPQHF. In DNA, the CDR3 is TGTGCCCCCAGCAATCAGCCCCAGCATTTT. The V gene is TRBV19, the J gene TRBJ1-5; D call uncertain. The CDR3 runs to 10 residues. Germline-derived CDR1 and CDR2 are LNHDA and SQIVND (reference sequence). Trimming pared 11 bases from V and 1 base from J, leaving 3 bases between.

As DNA, the CDR3 is TGTGCCAGCAGCTCCGGGGCGTCGGAAAAACTGTTTTTT. It encodes CASSSGASEKLFF. The chain uses TRBV6-6 and TRBJ1-4; TRBD1 is a possible D gene (5 bases). V shed 6 bases and J shed 8 bases, with 13 bases lying between them. The CDR3 totals 13 residues. Germline assignment: CDR1 MNHNY and CDR2 SVGAGI (reference sequence).

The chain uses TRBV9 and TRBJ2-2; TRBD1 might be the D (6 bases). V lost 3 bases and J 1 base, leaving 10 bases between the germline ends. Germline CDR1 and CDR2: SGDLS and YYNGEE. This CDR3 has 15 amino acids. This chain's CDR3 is CASSAWGQNTGELFF. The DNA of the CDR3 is TGTGCCAGCAGCGCGTGGGGACAGAACACCGGGGAGCTGTTTTTT.

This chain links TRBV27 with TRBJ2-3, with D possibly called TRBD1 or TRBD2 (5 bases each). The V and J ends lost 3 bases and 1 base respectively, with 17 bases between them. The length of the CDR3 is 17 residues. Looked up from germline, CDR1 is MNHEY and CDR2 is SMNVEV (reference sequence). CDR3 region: CASSFYPGPSGTDTQYF. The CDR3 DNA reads TGTGCCAGCAGTTTTTATCCGGGGCCCTCTGGCACAGATACGCAGTATTTT.

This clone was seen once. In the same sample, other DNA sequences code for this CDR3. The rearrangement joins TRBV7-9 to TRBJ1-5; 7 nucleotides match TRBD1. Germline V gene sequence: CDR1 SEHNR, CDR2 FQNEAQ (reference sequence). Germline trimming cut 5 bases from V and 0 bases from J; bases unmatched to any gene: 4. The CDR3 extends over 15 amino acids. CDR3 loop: CASSLGTVSNQPQHF. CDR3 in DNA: TGTGCCAGCAGCCTCGGGACAGTTAGCAATCAGCCCCAGCATTTT. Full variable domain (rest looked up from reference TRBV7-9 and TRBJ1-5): DTGVSQNPRHKITKRGQNVTFRCDPISEHNRLYWYRQTLGQGPEFLTYFQNEAQLEKSRLLSDRFSAERPKGSFSTLEIQRTEQGDSAMYLCASSLGTVSNQPQHFGDGTRLSIL.